These 10 T cell receptor beta chains were all obtained from the same sample, sequenced in a study of blood T cell repertoires in COVID-19 (TCRdb year 2020). The protocol used for the library was the immunoSEQ multiplex PCR assay. TCRdb obtained this table from immuneACCESS and retained in-frame rearrangements with V and J assigned. These tables miss some clones; where compared with another copy, unresolved V genes account for less than half of the shortfall, and the remainder is unexplained. The sample table lists hundreds of thousands of clones, roughly 90% of them with a count of one. The ten top clones hold around 0.85% of the sample. The sample was peripheral blood. All receptors come from a man between 60 and 75 years old with COVID-19, enrolled during active disease.

The genes are TRBV30 and TRBJ2-5; 7 bases match TRBD1. This CDR3 contains 14 residues. Per the germline V gene, CDR1 is GTSNPN and CDR2 is SVGIG (reference sequence). V shed 5 bases and J 1 base; nucleotides not matched to a gene: 7. The CDR3 here is CAWVGQERQETQYF. The CDR3 nucleotides are TGTGCCTGGGTTGGACAGGAGCGCCAAGAGACCCAGTACTTC. The complete variable domain, with remaining parts taken from reference TRBV30 and TRBJ2-5, reads SQTIHQWPATLVQPVGSPLSLECTVEGTSNPNLYWYRQAAGRGLQLLFYSVGIGQISSEVPQNLSASRPQDRQFILSSKKLLLSDSGFYLCAWVGQERQETQYFGPGTRLLVL.

The chain couples TRBV29-1 to TRBJ1-2; D gene uncertain. Germline V CDR1 and CDR2: SQVTM, ANQGSEA. CDR3 size: 13 residues. With 3 bases removed from V and 4 bases from J, the gap between germline ends came to 12 bases. CDR3 sequence: CSVEGGKGYGYTF. The CDR3 DNA reads as TGCAGCGTTGAGGGAGGGAAGGGCTATGGCTACACCTTC.

The rearrangement links TRBV11-2 to TRBJ2-3; D not certain. The CDR3 loop spans 13 amino acids. V dropped 1 base and J dropped 6 bases, with 8 bases sitting between them. The germline V gene encodes CDR1 SGHAT and CDR2 FQNNGV. As DNA, the CDR3 is TGTGCCAGCAGCTTAGGCTTACGGGATACGCAGTATTTT. This sequence encodes CASSLGLRDTQYF.

The V call is TRBV2, the J call TRBJ2-1; 8 nucleotides agree with TRBD2. Germline CDR1 SNHLY, CDR2 FYNNEI. Trimming removed 7 bases from V and 0 bases from J; junction bases left unmatched: 2. This CDR3 comprises 14 residues. CDR3 in DNA: TGTGCCAGCACCGGGACTAGCTCCTACAATGAGCAGTTCTTC. This codes for CASTGTSSYNEQFF.

This chain links TRBV2 with TRBJ1-2; 8 bases map to TRBD1. V shed 5 bases and J 6 bases; nucleotides not matched to a gene: 8. The CDR3 extends over 14 amino acids. Per the germline V gene, CDR1 is SNHLY and CDR2 is FYNNEI. The CDR3 protein is CASSRVSQGDGYTF. CDR3 coding DNA: TGTGCCAGCAGTCGTGTATCACAGGGGGATGGCTACACCTTC.

The chain has TRBV7-2 and TRBJ2-7; 11 bases fit TRBD2. The CDR3 has 15 amino acids. CDR1 and CDR2 from the germline V gene are SGHTA and FQGNSA. Trimming took 4 bases from V and 1 from J; bases not matched to a gene: 3. This chain's CDR3 is CASSSRLAGSYEQYF. In DNA, the CDR3 is TGTGCCAGCAGCTCAAGACTAGCGGGATCCTACGAGCAGTACTTC.

The chain joins TRBV15 to TRBJ1-3; D might be TRBD1 (5 bases). The CDR3 is 17 amino acids. Germline CDR1 is LNHNV and CDR2 is YYDKDF (reference sequence). The germline V and J ends were trimmed by 0 bases and 4 bases, with 16 bases remaining between them. The CDR3 region is CATSRDRTDIRGNTIYF. The CDR3 DNA sequence: TGTGCCACCAGCAGAGACCGCACGGACATAAGAGGAAACACCATATATTTT.

V usage is TRBV5-1 and J usage is TRBJ2-7, with 7 bases that match TRBD2. Germline CDR1 is SGHRS and CDR2 is YFSETQ. This CDR3 comprises 15 residues. Trimming removed 5 bases from V and 5 bases from J; junction bases left unmatched: 13. This chain's CDR3 is CASSRGSTVRDEQYF. The CDR3 coding sequence is TGCGCCAGCAGTCGCGGGAGCACAGTTCGAGACGAGCAGTACTTC.

The chain recombines TRBV4-3 with TRBJ2-1, with D perhaps matching TRBD1 (6 bases). Between the trimmed V and J ends, which lost 0 bases and 4 bases, there was a span of 16 bases. Germline V gives CDR1 LGHNA, CDR2 YSLEER. CDR3 size: 17 residues. As DNA, the CDR3 is TGCGCCAGCAGCCAAGATCTGGCCGGGACAATATACAATGAGCAGTTCTTC. It translates to CASSQDLAGTIYNEQFF.

The rearrangement joins TRBV7-8 to TRBJ2-1; D unclear. Trimming stripped 0 bases from V and 7 bases from J, with 7 bases between. Germline CDR1 SGHVS, CDR2 FQNEAQ. This CDR3 comprises 13 residues. The CDR3 region is CASSLARLNEQFF. Written as DNA, the CDR3 is TGTGCCAGCAGCTTAGCGAGGCTGAATGAGCAGTTCTTC. Together with reference TRBV7-8 and TRBJ2-1, the CDR3 gives the full variable domain: GAGVSQSPRYKVAKRGQDVALRCDPISGHVSLFWYQQALGQGPEFLTYFQNEAQLDKSGLPSDRFFAERPEGSVSTLKIQRTQQEDSAVYLCASSLARLNEQFFGPGTRLTVL.